These T cell receptor beta chains were read from a single sample in a study of T cells after yellow fever vaccination. One entry per CDR3 protein, called by TCRdb with MiXCR from the 5' RACE reads. The table has roughly 260,000 distinct CDR3 sequences, approximately 12% seen once. This specimen was CD4+ T cells sorted from PBMCs, taken 45 days after the yellow fever booster vaccination. Every receptor here comes from a man aged 25-45 years who received the YFV17D yellow fever vaccine. Both conserved end residues are part of each CDR3. D genes are given only for firm matches. Clone sizes are given selectively: once, few, many, or a class where the clone is expanded.

- | TRBJ2-7 | TRBV29-1 | TRBD1 | CSVATGGIYEQYF | TGCAGCGTAGCCACAGGGGGTATCTACGAGCAGTACTTC
- | TRBJ2-7 | TRBV12-3/TRBV12-4 | - | CASGASLEQYF | TGTGCCAGCGGGGCCTCGCTTGAGCAGTACTTC
- | TRBJ2-1 | TRBV10-3 | TRBD2 | CAIRTSGRYEQFF | TGTGCCATCAGGACTAGCGGGAGATATGAGCAGTTCTTC
- | TRBJ2-1 | TRBV7-9 | - | CASRTTTSPYNEQFF | TGTGCCAGCAGGACAACTACATCGCCTTACAATGAGCAGTTCTTC
- | TRBJ2-1 | TRBV5-1 | - | CASTVNWGDEQFF | TGCGCCAGCACCGTTAACTGGGGGGATGAGCAGTTCTTC
many | TRBJ2-5 | TRBV29-1 | - | CSVVRRQETQYF | TGCAGCGTTGTACGGCGCCAAGAGACCCAGTACTTC
few | TRBJ1-2 | TRBV7-2 | - | CASSLGAGLSYGYTF | TGTGCCAGCAGCTTAGGTGCCGGACTTTCCTATGGCTACACCTTC
few | TRBJ1-1 | TRBV5-1 | - | CASSLDHMNTEAFF | TGCGCCAGCAGCCTCGACCACATGAACACTGAAGCTTTCTTT
- | TRBJ1-1 | TRBV6-2/TRBV6-3 | - | CASSVIMNTEAFF | TGTGCCAGCAGCGTCATCATGAACACTGAAGCTTTCTTT
few | TRBJ1-2 | TRBV28 | - | CASRSGVGYTF | TGTGCCAGCAGGTCCGGGGTGGGCTACACCTTC
many | TRBJ2-7 | TRBV5-1 | - | CASSFEGNSYEQYF | TGCGCCAGCAGCTTTGAGGGCAATTCCTACGAGCAGTACTTC
few | TRBJ2-5 | TRBV6-1 | TRBD2 | CASSSTSGSRETQYF | TGTGCCAGCAGTAGTACTAGCGGGAGCAGAGAGACCCAGTACTTC
few | TRBJ1-5 | TRBV4-3 | - | CASSQAQGQPQHF | TGCGCCAGCAGCCAAGCCCAGGGCCAGCCCCAGCATTTT
- | TRBJ2-1 | TRBV27 | TRBD2 | CASSSFGGRGNEQFF | TGTGCCAGCAGTTCTTTCGGCGGGAGAGGGAATGAGCAGTTCTTC
- | TRBJ2-1 | TRBV20-1 | - | CSASGSARRSQEQFF | TGCAGTGCTAGCGGGTCGGCTAGACGATCCCAGGAGCAGTTCTTC
few | TRBJ2-5 | TRBV7-8 | - | CASSEQAGSYETQYF | TGTGCCAGCAGCGAGCAGGCAGGGTCGTATGAGACCCAGTACTTC
few | TRBJ1-1 | TRBV10-3 | - | CAISPTRPRALEAFF | TGTGCCATCAGTCCCACACGCCCAAGGGCCCTCGAGGCTTTCTTT
- | TRBJ2-2 | TRBV7-2 | TRBD1 | CASSSRDRYTGELFF | TGTGCCAGCAGCTCCCGGGACAGATACACCGGGGAGCTGTTTTTT
few | TRBJ2-3 | TRBV28 | TRBD2 | CASRTPTGGSTDTQYF | TGTGCCAGTCGAACACCTACGGGAGGAAGTACAGATACGCAGTATTTT
- | TRBJ2-2 | TRBV12-3/TRBV12-4 | - | CASGLIGELFF | TGTGCCAGCGGACTTATCGGGGAGCTGTTTTTT
few | TRBJ2-7 | TRBV29-1 | TRBD2 | CSFLAGGPRNEQYF | TGCAGTTTCCTAGCGGGAGGGCCGAGAAACGAGCAGTACTTC
- | TRBJ2-4 | TRBV5-1 | TRBD1 | CASSFTTGDVGIQYF | TGCGCCAGCAGCTTCACGACAGGGGATGTAGGCATTCAGTACTTC
few | TRBJ2-3 | TRBV20-1 | - | CSATTISGYFSTDTQYF | TGCAGTGCTACTACCATTAGCGGTTACTTTAGCACAGATACGCAGTATTTT
few | TRBJ2-4 | TRBV7-2 | TRBD1 | CASSSGQGGIQYF | TGTGCCAGCAGCTCCGGACAGGGAGGCATTCAGTACTTC
many | TRBJ1-1 | TRBV5-6 | - | CASSLYTEAFF | TGTGCCAGCAGCTTGTACACTGAAGCTTTCTTT
few | TRBJ2-1 | TRBV2 | - | CASRGRERHIEQFF | TGTGCCAGCAGAGGCAGGGAGAGACACATTGAGCAGTTCTTC
- | TRBJ2-1 | TRBV5-1 | - | CASSPYHPSYNEQFF | TGCGCCAGCAGCCCGTACCATCCCTCCTACAATGAGCAGTTCTTC
few | TRBJ2-1 | TRBV20-1 | TRBD2 | CSAMLAARGNEQFF | TGCAGTGCTATGCTAGCGGCTCGGGGCAATGAGCAGTTCTTC
few | TRBJ2-2 | TRBV7-2 | TRBD1 | CASSFGTGGAGELFF | TGTGCCAGCAGCTTCGGGACAGGGGGCGCCGGGGAGCTGTTTTTT
- | TRBJ2-1 | TRBV7-2 | - | CASSPGGQQFF | TGTGCCAGCAGCCCAGGTGGGCAGCAGTTCTTC
few | TRBJ1-1 | TRBV6-1 | - | CASRPTDQGGGTEAFF | TGTGCCAGCAGACCGACCGATCAGGGAGGAGGCACTGAAGCTTTCTTT
few | TRBJ1-2 | TRBV9 | - | CASSVAGRNYGYTF | TGTGCCAGCAGCGTAGCGGGTCGAAACTATGGCTACACCTTC
few | TRBJ2-7 | TRBV5-5 | TRBD2 | CASSLLLAGVYEQYF | TGTGCCAGCAGCTTGTTACTAGCGGGTGTCTACGAGCAGTACTTC
many | TRBJ2-7 | TRBV20-1 | - | CSARGGIREQYF | TGCAGTGCTAGAGGAGGGATCCGCGAGCAGTACTTC
few | TRBJ2-4 | TRBV5-1 | - | CASSLGNPLAKNIQYF | TGCGCCAGCAGCTTGGGCAACCCCTTAGCCAAAAACATTCAGTACTTC
- | TRBJ2-3 | TRBV14 | - | CASSRAATDTQYF | TGTGCCAGCAGCCGAGCCGCAACAGATACGCAGTATTTT